Following are 32 T cell receptor beta chains from one sample sequenced in a study of blood T cell repertoires in COVID-19. Repertoires were generated with immunoSEQ multiplex PCR, while TCRdb's copy carries only in-frame clones and drops some. The sample has roughly 69,000 clones, roughly 80% seen once; the top ten hold about 4%. The sequenced sample consisted of PBMCs or T cells enriched from blood (not recorded which). The receptors here all came from a woman in her thirties or forties with acute COVID-19.

The CDR3 DNA is TGTGCCAGCAGCTCCGGAGCGGGAGTAATGAATGAGCAGTTCTTC. It yields the protein CASSSGAGVMNEQFF. The chain employs TRBV13 and TRBJ2-1; 8 nucleotides agree with TRBD2. This CDR3 has 15 residues. CDR1 and CDR2 (germline): PRHDT, FYEKMQ (reference sequence). Losses at the gene ends were 4 bases for V and 7 bases for J; bases not matched to a gene: 9.

The chain carries TRBV19 and TRBJ1-2; TRBD1 is a possible D gene (5 bases). The germline gives CDR1 LNHDA, CDR2 SQIVND (reference sequence). CDR3 size: 13 residues. The V end was cut by 6 bases, the J end by 7 bases, with 15 bases between. CDR3 residues: CASSPRTMGGYTF. The DNA of the CDR3 is TGTGCCAGTAGCCCTAGGACAATGGGTGGCTACACCTTC.

This chain connects TRBV19 to TRBJ1-6, with TRBD1 matching 10 bases. Germline assignment: CDR1 LNHDA and CDR2 SQIVND (reference sequence). V gave up 5 bases and J gave up 8 bases; unmatched junction bases: 6. This CDR3 has 15 residues. This chain's CDR3 is CASSRDRGRDSPLHF. The CDR3 region has the DNA TGTGCCAGTAGTCGGGACAGGGGTAGGGATTCACCCCTCCACTTT.

This clone was observed a few times. The V call is TRBV5-1, the J call TRBJ1-2; 8 bases map to TRBD1. The V segment lost 3 bases and the J segment 3 bases; nucleotides outside the gene matches: 7. Per the germline V gene, CDR1 is SGHRS and CDR2 is YFSETQ. The CDR3 sequence is 15 residues long. The CDR3 sequence: CASSSGQGEYYGYTF. For the CDR3, the DNA is TGCGCCAGCAGCTCTGGACAGGGAGAATACTATGGCTACACCTTC.

The chain uses TRBV4-2 and TRBJ2-2; possible D gene TRBD2, 5 bases. Germline CDR1 reads LGHNA; CDR2 reads YNFKEQ. V lost 3 bases and J 5 bases, leaving 10 bases between the germline ends. This CDR3 has 14 residues. CDR3 bases: TGTGCCAGCAGCCACCTTCGAGGGACCGGGGAGCTGTTTTTT. Protein product: CASSHLRGTGELFF.

This chain uses TRBV7-2 with TRBJ2-7; 11 nucleotides line up with TRBD2. The CDR3 contains 17 residues. V dropped 0 bases and J dropped 2; count of bases not matched to a gene: 6. The germline V gene encodes CDR1 SGHTA and CDR2 FQGNSA. The CDR3 loop reads CASSLAPPLAGAYEQYF. DNA of the CDR3: TGTGCCAGCAGCTTAGCGCCCCCACTAGCGGGAGCCTACGAGCAGTACTTC. The whole variable domain, filled in from reference TRBV7-2 and TRBJ2-7, reads GAGVSQSPSNKVTEKGKDVELRCDPISGHTALYWYRQSLGQGLEFLIYFQGNSAPDKSGLPSDRFSAERTGGSVSTLTIQRTQQEDSAVYLCASSLAPPLAGAYEQYFGPGTRLTVT.

Judged by abundance, this clone is large. The chain has TRBV28 and TRBJ1-5; no reliable D call. Germline lookup yields CDR1 MDHEN and CDR2 SYDVKM. This CDR3 comprises 15 residues. The ends were cut back, 3 bases at V and 5 bases at J, with 14 bases in the middle. This chain's CDR3 is CASSFIIGADQPQHF. The CDR3 DNA sequence: TGTGCCAGCAGTTTTATTATAGGAGCGGATCAGCCCCAGCATTTT.

CDR3 in DNA: TGTGCCAGCAGTGAATTAGGGGTTTACGCGACTAGCACAGATACGCAGTATTTT. This gives the protein CASSELGVYATSTDTQYF. The rearrangement links TRBV2 to TRBJ2-3; D is possibly TRBD1 (5 bases). From germline, CDR1 is SNHLY and CDR2 FYNNEI. This CDR3 comprises 18 residues. Trimming took off 2 bases at V and 0 bases at J, with 18 bases between the two ends.

The chain has TRBV7-2 and TRBJ2-1; D may be TRBD2 (5 bases). CDR3 length: 16 residues. Germline-derived CDR1 and CDR2 are SGHTA and FQGNSA. Trimming took off 5 bases at V and 2 bases at J, with 16 bases between the two ends. CDR3 nucleotide sequence: TGTGCCAGCAGCCCTATCCCGGGGTTCGCCTACAATGAGCAGTTCTTC. Amino acid sequence: CASSPIPGFAYNEQFF.

The chain links TRBV30 to TRBJ1-2, with 8 bases that match TRBD1. The CDR3 extends over 15 amino acids. CDR1 is GTSNPN, CDR2 SVGIG, per germline (reference sequence). Trimming removed 5 bases from V and 3 bases from J; junction bases left unmatched: 11. As DNA, the CDR3 is TGTGCCTGGGTCAATAATACCAGGGGGCACTATGGCTACACCTTC. It encodes CAWVNNTRGHYGYTF.

V gene TRBV12-2 combines with J gene TRBJ2-5; the table names TRBD1, a call not compared with the DNA. TRBV12-2 is classified as a pseudogene. This CDR3 spans 17 amino acids. The CDR3 protein is CASRPNRQGAAQETQYF. In DNA form, the CDR3 reads TGTGCAAGTCGTCCCAACCGACAGGGGGCCGCCCAAGAGACCCAGTACTTC.

J is TRBJ2-7 and V is TRBV5-6; 7 bases fit TRBD2. The CDR3 consists of 16 residues. After removal of 4 bases from V and 1 base from J, the junction contained 11 bases not matched to a gene. In germline, CDR1 is SGHDT, CDR2 YYEEEE. The CDR3 DNA is TGTGCCAGCAGCCCTCGAAGGAGCGGGAATTCCTACGAGCAGTACTTC. It encodes CASSPRRSGNSYEQYF.

The chain recombines TRBV19 with TRBJ2-7; no reliable D call. Germline lookup yields CDR1 LNHDA and CDR2 SQIVND (reference sequence). Trimming shortened V by 8 bases and J by 1 base, and 6 bases separated the two germline ends. The CDR3 spans 11 residues. The CDR3 coding sequence is TGTGCCAGTGGGCAGTCCTACGAGCAGTACTTC. Translation gives CASGQSYEQYF.

The rearrangement uses TRBV19 and TRBJ1-1; D remains unclear. In germline, CDR1 is LNHDA, CDR2 SQIVND (reference sequence). The CDR3 loop spans 13 amino acids. Between the trimmed V and J ends, which lost 5 bases and 4 bases, there was a span of 11 bases. This chain's CDR3 is CASSRGIGTEAFF. As DNA, the CDR3 is TGTGCCAGTAGTCGAGGAATCGGCACTGAAGCTTTCTTT.

The chain recombines TRBV5-8 with TRBJ2-3; D possibly corresponds to TRBD1 (6 bases). V dropped 0 bases and J dropped 3 bases, with 14 bases sitting between them. Per germline, CDR1 SGHTS and CDR2 YDEGEE. This CDR3 has 16 residues. This chain's CDR3 is CASSLVGTRGTDTQYF. The CDR3 coding sequence is TGTGCCAGCAGCTTGGTGGGGACAAGGGGAACAGATACGCAGTATTTT.

This clone was seen only once. The chain carries TRBV11-3 and TRBJ1-1, with unresolved D. The length of the CDR3 is 12 residues. V was shortened by 1 base and J by 8 bases, with 8 bases between the two germline ends. Germline loops: CDR1 SGHNT, CDR2 YENEEA. The CDR3 region has the DNA TGTGCCAGCAGCTTAGGGGGAGGCGAAGCTTTCTTT. Its translation: CASSLGGGEAFF.

The chain uses TRBV12-5 and TRBJ2-1; TRBD2 matches 11 bases. Germline assignment: CDR1 LGHNT and CDR2 FRNRAP. The trim removed 0 bases at V and 6 bases at J, leaving 1 base unmatched. CDR3 length: 15 residues. For the CDR3, the DNA is TGTGCTAGTGGTTTGGTGGGGACTAGCGGCAATGAGCAGTTCTTC. Translation: CASGLVGTSGNEQFF.

The J gene is TRBJ1-1, the V gene TRBV19, with D possibly matching TRBD1 (5 bases). The germline V and J ends were trimmed by 6 bases and 1 base, with 15 bases remaining between them. From germline, CDR1 is LNHDA and CDR2 SQIVND (reference sequence). The CDR3 is made up of 15 amino acids. CDR3 coding DNA: TGTGCCAGTAGGCACCCTGACGACAGGAACACTGAAGCTTTCTTT. It is translated as CASRHPDDRNTEAFF.

The chain links TRBV6-5 to TRBJ2-2; TRBD1 aligns across 12 bases. V shed 6 bases and J 4 bases; nucleotides not matched to a gene: 3. The germline CDR1 and CDR2 sequences are MNHEY and SVGAGI. The CDR3 loop spans 15 amino acids. The CDR3 here is CASRGQGASTGELFF. CDR3 nucleotide sequence: TGTGCCAGCAGGGGACAGGGGGCATCCACCGGGGAGCTGTTTTTT.

The chain joins TRBV13 to TRBJ2-1, with TRBD2 identical over 9 bases. The germline V gene encodes CDR1 PRHDT and CDR2 FYEKMQ (reference sequence). The CDR3 has 16 residues. Trimming took 4 bases from V and 4 from J; bases not matched to a gene: 8. The CDR3 DNA is TGTGCCAGCAGCTCCGACACTAGCGGGCTATACAATGAGCAGTTCTTC. Its translation: CASSSDTSGLYNEQFF.

The genes are TRBV3-1 (or the pseudogene TRBV3-2) and TRBJ1-6; 8 positions match TRBD1. The CDR3 totals 15 residues. The V gene end was trimmed by 0 bases and the J gene end by 7 bases; junction bases not matched to a gene: 2. Germline lookup yields CDR1 LGHDT and CDR2 YNNKEL (reference sequence). This chain's CDR3 is CASSQEQGANSPLHF. The DNA of the CDR3 is TGTGCCAGCAGCCAAGAGCAGGGGGCGAATTCACCCCTCCACTTT.

This clone was observed a handful of times. V gene TRBV14 combines with J gene TRBJ1-6; D ambiguous. Germline CDR1 SGHDN, CDR2 FVKESK. V was clipped by 1 base and J by 10 bases, with 11 bases between them. There are 14 residues in the CDR3. CDR3 coding DNA: TGTGCCAGCAGCCAAGTTGCGGGCGCCTCACCCCTCCACTTT. Translation gives CASSQVAGASPLHF.

The V gene is TRBV9, the J gene TRBJ2-2, with D possibly being TRBD2 (5 bases). The CDR3 contains 15 residues. Germline lookup yields CDR1 SGDLS and CDR2 YYNGEE. The V end lost 4 bases, the J end lost 5 bases, and 15 bases lay between the germline ends. CDR3 loop: CASSLGLADTGELFF. The CDR3 DNA reads as TGTGCCAGCAGCCTCGGGCTAGCAGATACCGGGGAGCTGTTTTTT.

This clone appeared a few times. This chain uses TRBV6-4 with TRBJ2-3, with a weak D call TRBD2 (6 bases). V was shortened by 3 bases and J by 0 bases, with 10 bases between the two germline ends. Germline CDR1 MRHNA, CDR2 SNTAGT. This CDR3 spans 15 amino acids. CDR3 protein: CASSEGRGSTDTQYF. The CDR3 bases are TGTGCCAGCAGTGAAGGACGGGGGAGCACAGATACGCAGTATTTT.

This clone was counted once. This chain uses TRBV14 with TRBJ1-2; possibly TRBD1 for D (5 bases). V shed 4 bases and J shed 8 bases, with 14 bases lying between them. This CDR3 comprises 13 residues. CDR1 and CDR2 from the germline V gene are SGHDN and FVKESK. CDR3: CASSPGGSGGYTF. The CDR3 DNA is TGTGCCAGCAGCCCCGGGGGTAGTGGAGGCTACACCTTC.

V is TRBV28 and J is TRBJ1-1; D remains ambiguous. Germline V gene lookup returns CDR1 MDHEN and CDR2 SYDVKM. This CDR3 comprises 13 residues. Here the CDR3 reads CASLGSLNTEAFF. The CDR3 region has the DNA TGTGCGTCCCTTGGCAGTTTGAACACTGAAGCTTTCTTT.

J is TRBJ2-1 and V is TRBV27; 8 bases are shared with TRBD1. Trimming at V came to 3 bases and at J to 9 bases, leaving 7 bases not matched to a gene. The CDR3 is 14 residues long. Germline CDR1 is MNHEY and CDR2 is SMNVEV (reference sequence). CDR3 nucleotides: TGTGCCAGCAGTTTGACCAGGGGGCCTACTGAGCAGTTCTTC. It is translated as CASSLTRGPTEQFF.

The CDR3 protein is CSVPRQGDGELFF. The DNA for the CDR3 is TGCAGCGTCCCCCGGCAGGGTGACGGGGAGCTGTTTTTT. The J gene is TRBJ2-2, the V gene TRBV29-1; possible D gene TRBD1, 5 bases. The CDR3 is 13 amino acids. Germline V gives CDR1 SQVTM, CDR2 ANQGSEA. V lost 6 bases to trimming and J lost 7 bases, with 15 bases between them.

This clone was observed a single time. The chain employs TRBV19 and TRBJ2-3, with 11 bases fitting TRBD2. CDR3 length: 14 residues. With V trimmed by 6 bases and J by 4 bases, 3 bases remained unmatched. Germline CDR1 is LNHDA and CDR2 is SQIVND (reference sequence). The CDR3 DNA follows: TGTGCCAGTAGAACTAGCGGGAGAGCAGATACGCAGTATTTT. This encodes CASRTSGRADTQYF.

This clone occurred a few times. The V gene is TRBV6-1, the J gene TRBJ2-7; D ambiguous. The CDR3 runs 14 residues. V lost 1 base and J 0 bases, leaving 7 bases between the germline ends. Germline CDR1 reads MNHNS; CDR2 reads SASEGT. In DNA form, the CDR3 reads TGTGCCAGCAGTGAAGACCCCAGCTCCTACGAGCAGTACGTC. It codes for CASSEDPSSYEQYV.

V gene TRBV9 combines with J gene TRBJ2-2; perhaps TRBD2 as D (5 bases). Germline assignment: CDR1 SGDLS and CDR2 YYNGEE. The CDR3 runs to 14 residues. V was trimmed by 3 bases and J by 3 bases, leaving 9 bases between them. The CDR3 region has the DNA TGTGCCAGCAGCGAGAGGACTTACACCGGGGAGCTGTTTTTT. Protein: CASSERTYTGELFF. The full variable domain, rest sourced from reference TRBV9 and TRBJ2-2, is DSGVTQTPKHLITATGQRVTLRCSPRSGDLSVYWYQQSLDQGLQFLIQYYNGEERAKGNILERFSAQQFPDLHSELNLSSLELGDSALYFCASSERTYTGELFFGEGSRLTVL.

The chain's CDR3 is CASSPQPEGYGYTF. CDR3 coding DNA: TGTGCCAGCAGCCCCCAACCAGAGGGCTATGGCTACACCTTC. The V gene is TRBV9, the J gene TRBJ1-2, with unresolved D. Germline loops: CDR1 SGDLS, CDR2 YYNGEE. V was clipped by 4 bases and J by 4 bases, with 14 bases between them. The CDR3 length is 14 residues.